The 8 T cell receptor beta chains given below trace back to one sample, sequenced in a study of blood T cell repertoires in COVID-19. Libraries were prepared by immunoSEQ multiplex PCR; TCRdb keeps only in-frame clonotypes and omits some of them. The sample lists about 130,000 clones; about four fifths were seen once. Input material: PBMCs or T cells enriched from blood (not recorded which). Source of these receptors: a man aged 50 to 59 who had recovered from COVID-19.

The J gene is TRBJ1-1, the V gene TRBV14; D possibly corresponds to TRBD1 (5 bases). With 1 base removed from V and 7 bases from J, the gap between germline ends came to 13 bases. This CDR3 is built from 14 residues. Germline CDR1 is SGHDN and CDR2 is FVKESK. The CDR3 region has the DNA TGTGCCAGCAGCCAAGTGGCAGGGAAAATTGAAGCTTTCTTT. Its protein product is CASSQVAGKIEAFF.

The V call is TRBV5-1, the J call TRBJ1-1, with D perhaps TRBD1 (5 bases). The germline V gene encodes CDR1 SGHRS and CDR2 YFSETQ. The CDR3 sequence is 14 residues long. V shed 4 bases and J shed 6 bases, with 16 bases lying between them. The CDR3 region has the DNA TGCGCCAGCAGCCTCCAGGGCGGAACGGCTGAAGCTTTCTTT. It translates to CASSLQGGTAEAFF. Complete variable domain (other parts from reference TRBV5-1 and TRBJ1-1): KAGVTQTPRYLIKTRGQQVTLSCSPISGHRSVSWYQQTPGQGLQFLFEYFSETQRNKGNFPGRFSGRQFSNSRSEMNVSTLELGDSALYLCASSLQGGTAEAFFGQGTRLTVV.

This clone was counted a few times. The chain is built from TRBV5-4 and TRBJ2-1; maybe TRBD2 (5 bases). Deletions cut 4 bases from V and 5 bases from J, with 16 bases between. There are 15 residues in the CDR3. Germline CDR1 reads SGHNT; CDR2 reads YYREEE (reference sequence). In nucleotides, the CDR3 is TGTGCCAGCAGCGCCACTAGGGAGAGTCACAATGAGCAGTTCTTC. As protein: CASSATRESHNEQFF.

The chain employs TRBV7-8 and TRBJ2-3, with 8 bases identical to TRBD2. CDR1 SGHVS and CDR2 FQNEAQ come from the germline V gene. V was pared by 3 bases and J by 6 bases, with 11 bases of the junction left unmatched. This CDR3 has 16 amino acids. The CDR3 DNA sequence: TGTGCCAGCAGCTTCGGGGGGGCCGTTACTCCTGATACGCAGTATTTT. Protein sequence: CASSFGGAVTPDTQYF.

This chain uses TRBV2 with TRBJ1-1; D unclear. From germline, CDR1 is SNHLY and CDR2 FYNNEI. V lost 8 bases and J lost 4, with 8 bases in between. CDR3 length: 11 amino acids. For the CDR3, the DNA is TGTGCCAGCTTCGGTGGCACTGAAGCTTTCTTT. It encodes CASFGGTEAFF.

This clone came up once. The chain links TRBV28 to TRBJ1-1; 8 bases fit TRBD1. V lost 6 bases to trimming and J lost 0 bases; unmatched junction nucleotides: 9. The CDR3 has 16 amino acids. Germline CDR1 reads MDHEN; CDR2 reads SYDVKM. CDR3 residues: CASSIPDRAMNTEAFF. The DNA of the CDR3 is TGTGCCAGCAGCATTCCGGACAGGGCTATGAACACTGAAGCTTTCTTT.

CDR3 nucleotides: TGTGCCAGCAGCCGTAGCGGGGGGGACTACAATGAGCAGTTCTTC. Translating it yields CASSRSGGDYNEQFF. The chain carries TRBV11-1 and TRBJ2-1; 11 nucleotides line up with TRBD2. The CDR3 is 15 residues long. Germline-derived CDR1 and CDR2 are SGHAT and FQDESV (reference sequence). V shed 5 bases, J shed 3 bases, and the junction held 3 bases outside the gene matches.

This rearrangement joins TRBV12-3 or TRBV12-4 to TRBJ1-2; D is perhaps TRBD1 (6 bases). The germline V and J ends were trimmed by 5 bases and 4 bases, with 11 bases remaining between them. This CDR3 has 13 amino acids. The CDR3 loop reads CASSTQGLYGYTF. For the CDR3, the DNA is TGTGCCAGCAGTACGCAGGGGCTCTATGGCTACACCTTC.